These 29 T cell receptor beta chains were sequenced from one sample in a study of blood T cell repertoires in COVID-19 (TCRdb year 2020). Libraries were built with the immunoSEQ multiplex PCR assay. Held by TCRdb, this immuneACCESS table contains in-frame sequences only and omits some clones. Under half of the omission traces to an unresolved V gene where checked; the cause of the rest is unknown. This sample holds a few hundred thousand clones; nearly 90% were observed only once. Approximately 4.5% of the sample lies in the top ten. The specimen sequenced was PBMCs or T cells enriched from blood (not recorded which). These TCRs come from a woman younger than 35 with acute COVID-19.

The chain uses TRBV7-2 and TRBJ2-7, with TRBD2 matching over 8 bases. J lost 3 bases, V lost 5 bases, and 15 bases had no gene match. From germline, CDR1 is SGHTA and CDR2 FQGNSA. The CDR3 covers 17 residues. The CDR3 DNA reads TGTGCCAGCAGCCCCTCCCCGTTAGCGGGAAAATACTACGAGCAGTACTTC. Its protein product is CASSPSPLAGKYYEQYF.

J is TRBJ1-2 and V is TRBV24-1; D unclear. This CDR3 contains 16 residues. With 4 bases removed from V and 6 bases from J, the gap between germline ends came to 20 bases. Germline V CDR1 and CDR2: KGHDR, SFDVKD. CDR3 loop: CATSERPRQAFDGYTF. As DNA, the CDR3 is TGTGCCACCAGTGAGCGCCCCCGGCAGGCCTTCGATGGCTACACCTTC.

In its sample, this clone was seen a few times. The chain has TRBV11-1 and TRBJ1-1, with no clear D. V was shortened by 7 bases and J by 2 bases, with 11 bases between the two germline ends. The CDR3 covers 13 residues. Germline lookup yields CDR1 SGHAT and CDR2 FQDESV (reference sequence). Here the CDR3 DNA reads TGTGCCAGCACCTTGATCGGTAACACTGAAGCTTTCTTT. Protein: CASTLIGNTEAFF.

The V gene is TRBV6-4, the J gene TRBJ2-7; D is uncertain. V was cut by 6 bases and J by 0 bases, with 15 bases left in between. This CDR3 region has 15 residues. CDR1 is MRHNA, CDR2 SNTAGT, per germline. DNA for the CDR3: TGTGCCAGCAGCGATACACCATCCAGCTCCTACGAGCAGTACTTC. It specifies CASSDTPSSSYEQYF.

The chain has TRBV5-1 and TRBJ2-7; 9 bases are shared with TRBD1. The CDR3 contains 16 residues. J gave up 3 bases and V 4 bases, and 11 bases lay outside the gene matches. Germline CDR1 is SGHRS and CDR2 is YFSETQ. The CDR3 DNA is TGCGCCAGCAGCCAAGAATCGGGGACAGGGCTCTACGAGCAGTACTTC. It encodes CASSQESGTGLYEQYF.

The chain has TRBV9 and TRBJ1-2; no reliable D call. Trimming shortened V by 4 bases and J by 0 bases, and 10 bases separated the two germline ends. CDR1 SGDLS and CDR2 YYNGEE come from the germline V gene. CDR3 size: 14 residues. The CDR3, as DNA: TGTGCCAGCAGCCCAGCCGGAGCTAACTATGGCTACACCTTC. It translates to CASSPAGANYGYTF.

The chain employs TRBV18 and TRBJ1-6; 7 bases align to TRBD1. The germline CDR1 and CDR2 sequences are KGHSH and LQKENI. CDR3 length: 15 residues. The V gene end was trimmed by 5 bases and the J gene end by 5 bases; junction bases not matched to a gene: 6. CDR3: CASSSGQLDNSPLHF. The CDR3 region has the DNA TGTGCCAGCTCATCGGGACAGTTAGATAATTCACCCCTCCACTTT.

The chain joins TRBV7-2 to TRBJ1-1, with a tentative D call TRBD1 (5 bases). This CDR3 spans 13 amino acids. Germline V gene sequence: CDR1 SGHTA, CDR2 FQGNSA. The V end lost 2 bases, the J end lost 8 bases, and 12 bases lay between the germline ends. CDR3 sequence: CASSLQGNQEAFF. The CDR3 nucleotides read TGTGCCAGCAGCTTACAGGGAAACCAAGAAGCTTTCTTT.

The gene calls are TRBV6-5 and TRBJ2-1; 12 bases line up with TRBD2. The CDR3 has 14 residues. With 6 bases clipped from V and 7 bases from J, the junction kept 4 bases outside the gene matches. CDR1 and CDR2 (germline): MNHEY, SVGAGI. The CDR3 sequence: CASRLTSGRNEQFF. The DNA for the CDR3 is TGTGCCAGCAGATTGACTAGCGGGAGAAATGAGCAGTTCTTC.

This rearrangement joins TRBV28 to TRBJ1-5, with a possible D match to TRBD1 (5 bases). CDR3 length equals 16 residues. The germline CDR1 and CDR2 sequences are MDHEN and SYDVKM. Deletions cut 4 bases from V and 0 bases from J, with 13 bases between. CDR3 coding DNA: TGTGCCAGCAGTTGGGGAGGGGAGGGTAGCAATCAGCCCCAGCATTTT. Translation: CASSWGGEGSNQPQHF.

The rearrangement links TRBV11-2 to TRBJ2-7, with 10 nucleotides matching TRBD2. The CDR3 is 14 amino acids. Germline V gene data show CDR1 as SGHAT and CDR2 as FQNNGV. J was trimmed by 4 bases and V by 3 bases; bases with no gene match: 3. For the CDR3, the DNA is TGTGCCAGCAGCTTCCGGACTAGCGGATACGAGCAGTACTTC. Translating gives CASSFRTSGYEQYF.

V and J are TRBV11-2 and TRBJ2-7, with D maybe TRBD2 (5 bases). The CDR3 totals 17 residues. The germline V gene has CDR1 SGHAT and CDR2 FQNNGV. With 5 bases removed from V and 2 bases from J, the gap between germline ends came to 22 bases. The CDR3 loop reads CASSLAPAGDPTYEQYF. In nucleotides, the CDR3 is TGTGCCAGCAGCCTCGCTCCGGCGGGCGACCCAACCTACGAGCAGTACTTC.

This sequence joins TRBV10-3 and TRBJ2-1; unclear D gene. Germline V gene sequence: CDR1 ENHRY, CDR2 SYGVKD. This CDR3 is built from 15 residues. Trimming shortened V by 0 bases and J by 5 bases, and 11 bases separated the two germline ends. DNA of the CDR3: TGTGCCATCAGTGAGTCAAGTGCACTAAACAATGAGCAGTTCTTC. It is translated as CAISESSALNNEQFF.

This clone was detected once. This chain uses TRBV19 with TRBJ2-5, with 9 bases fitting TRBD1. Trimming cost V 5 bases and J 3 bases; bases outside gene matches: 1. The CDR3 has 13 amino acids. The germline CDR1 and CDR2 sequences are LNHDA and SQIVND (reference sequence). The DNA for the CDR3 is TGTGCCAGTAGTGGACAGGGGAAAGAGACCCAGTACTTC. Translated, it gives CASSGQGKETQYF.

Only one count was recorded for this clone. The chain uses TRBV7-9 and TRBJ2-7; TRBD1 matches 9 bases. Germline V gene data show CDR1 as SEHNR and CDR2 as FQNEAQ (reference sequence). The CDR3 contains 14 residues. V shed 5 bases, J shed 5 bases, and the junction held 7 bases outside the gene matches. CDR3 loop: CASSPDRGSHEQYF. The CDR3 DNA sequence: TGTGCCAGCAGCCCCGACAGGGGGAGTCACGAGCAGTACTTC.

The chain uses TRBV20-1 and TRBJ2-1; 9 nucleotides line up with TRBD1. Per germline, CDR1 DFQATT and CDR2 SNEGSKA (reference sequence). The V and J ends lost 4 bases and 15 bases, in that order; junction bases with no gene match: 7. The CDR3 consists of 11 residues. The CDR3 here is CSATRTGVGFF. CDR3 DNA: TGCAGTGCTACAAGGACAGGGGTCGGGTTCTTC.

The V gene is TRBV7-2, the J gene TRBJ2-6; weak D call: TRBD1 (5 bases). This CDR3 spans 16 amino acids. The V gene lost 3 bases and the J gene lost 4 bases, with 13 bases spanning the gap. Germline-derived CDR1 and CDR2 are SGHTA and FQGNSA. DNA of the CDR3: TGTGCCAGCAGCTTTGAAGGGGATCCCGGGGCCAACGTCCTGACTTTC. It specifies CASSFEGDPGANVLTF.

The J gene is TRBJ2-7, the V gene TRBV19, with 16 bases identical to TRBD2. Per the germline V gene, CDR1 is LNHDA and CDR2 is SQIVND (reference sequence). After removal of 4 bases from V and 5 bases from J, the junction contained 8 bases not matched to a gene. The length of the CDR3 is 17 residues. The CDR3 region has the DNA TGTGCCAGTAGTACGCTGCCGGGACTAGCGGGAGGGAACGAGCAGTACTTC. As protein: CASSTLPGLAGGNEQYF.

V gene TRBV4-2 combines with J gene TRBJ2-1; D might be TRBD2 (6 bases). V gave up 0 bases and J gave up 4 bases, with 13 bases separating them. Germline loops: CDR1 LGHNA, CDR2 YNFKEQ. This CDR3 is 16 amino acids long. CDR3 nucleotide sequence: TGTGCCAGCAGCCAAGATAGGGCTAGCGTGTACAATGAGCAGTTCTTC. Translating it yields CASSQDRASVYNEQFF.

The chain joins TRBV9 to TRBJ2-7; D perhaps matches TRBD2 (6 bases). CDR1 and CDR2 (germline): SGDLS, YYNGEE. This CDR3 region has 16 residues. V was shortened by 0 bases and J by 4 bases, with 17 bases between the two germline ends. The CDR3 region has the DNA TGTGCCAGCAGCGTAGGGGGAGGAGGAAGGTCATACGAGCAGTACTTC. Translating gives CASSVGGGGRSYEQYF.

As DNA, the CDR3 is TGTGCCAGTAGTATCGGCTTAGCGACACCTCCCAACACAGATACGCAGTATTTT. It yields the protein CASSIGLATPPNTDTQYF. The chain carries TRBV19 and TRBJ2-3; a weak D match, TRBD2 (5 bases). Germline V gives CDR1 LNHDA, CDR2 SQIVND (reference sequence). Trimming cost V 3 bases and J 2 bases, with 21 bases left between them. CDR3 length: 18 amino acids.

V gene TRBV10-3 combines with J gene TRBJ2-7, with 10 bases identical to TRBD1. Germline CDR1 reads ENHRY; CDR2 reads SYGVKD. Losses at the gene ends were 4 bases for V and 3 bases for J; bases not matched to a gene: 3. The CDR3 runs 14 residues. The CDR3 loop reads CAISARDRGYEQYF. CDR3 sequence (DNA): TGTGCCATCAGTGCTAGGGACAGGGGCTACGAGCAGTACTTC.

J is TRBJ2-4 and V is TRBV27; D ambiguous. Germline CDR1 MNHEY, CDR2 SMNVEV (reference sequence). This CDR3 contains 15 residues. Trimming left V 5 bases short and J 0 bases short, with 11 bases between. The CDR3 sequence: CASSDLGLAKNIQYF. The CDR3 DNA follows: TGTGCCAGCAGTGACCTGGGCTTAGCCAAAAACATTCAGTACTTC.

This clone appeared a single time. The rearrangement links TRBV5-1 to TRBJ2-5, with 7 positions matching TRBD2. After removal of 4 bases from V and 3 bases from J, the junction contained 6 bases not matched to a gene. The germline gives CDR1 SGHRS, CDR2 YFSETQ. The CDR3 consists of 14 residues. The CDR3 coding sequence is TGCGCCAGCAGCCCCGGGACTATTGAAGAGACCCAGTACTTC. Translated: CASSPGTIEETQYF.

This clone occurred a few times. This chain uses TRBV28 with TRBJ1-2; 8 bases are a match to TRBD1. The germline V gene encodes CDR1 MDHEN and CDR2 SYDVKM. The ends lost 6 bases at V and 6 bases at J; junction bases unmatched: 15. The CDR3 length is 16 residues. This chain's CDR3 is CASRFRLRTGKHGYTF. In DNA, the CDR3 is TGTGCCAGCAGATTTCGACTGCGGACAGGGAAGCATGGCTACACCTTC.

The chain is built from TRBV11-2 and TRBJ1-1; TRBD1 aligns across 10 bases. Trimming cost V 3 bases and J 3 bases; bases outside gene matches: 1. Germline assignment: CDR1 SGHAT and CDR2 FQNNGV. This CDR3 has 14 amino acids. The CDR3 sequence is CASSFGQGDTEAFF. The CDR3 DNA is TGTGCCAGCAGCTTCGGACAGGGGGACACTGAAGCTTTCTTT.

A single count supports this clone. The chain joins TRBV14 to TRBJ1-4, with unresolved D. Germline CDR1 SGHDN, CDR2 FVKESK. Trimming took 2 bases from V and 9 from J, leaving 10 bases between them. This CDR3 contains 13 residues. The CDR3 here is CASSQRGFKKLFF. CDR3 DNA: TGTGCCAGCAGCCAACGGGGTTTCAAAAAACTGTTTTTT.

This sequence joins TRBV2 and TRBJ2-2; 7 positions match TRBD1. Trimming removed 4 bases from V and 7 bases from J; junction bases left unmatched: 3. Germline lookup yields CDR1 SNHLY and CDR2 FYNNEI. This CDR3 has 13 amino acids. CDR3 nucleotides: TGTGCCAGCAGTGCGACAGGGCACGGGGAGCTGTTTTTT. It encodes CASSATGHGELFF. Together with reference TRBV2 and TRBJ2-2, the CDR3 gives the full variable domain: EPEVTQTPSHQVTQMGQEVILRCVPISNHLYFYWYRQILGQKVEFLVSFYNNEISEKSEIFDDQFSVERPDGSNFTLKIRSTKLEDSAMYFCASSATGHGELFFGEGSRLTVL.

This rearrangement joins TRBV27 to TRBJ2-5; perhaps TRBD2 as D (5 bases). Germline CDR1 is MNHEY and CDR2 is SMNVEV (reference sequence). V was pared by 6 bases and J by 4 bases, with 12 bases between. This CDR3 spans 13 amino acids. CDR3 in amino acids: CASSRLRGETQYF. CDR3 coding DNA: TGTGCCAGCAGCAGACTAAGAGGAGAGACCCAGTACTTC.